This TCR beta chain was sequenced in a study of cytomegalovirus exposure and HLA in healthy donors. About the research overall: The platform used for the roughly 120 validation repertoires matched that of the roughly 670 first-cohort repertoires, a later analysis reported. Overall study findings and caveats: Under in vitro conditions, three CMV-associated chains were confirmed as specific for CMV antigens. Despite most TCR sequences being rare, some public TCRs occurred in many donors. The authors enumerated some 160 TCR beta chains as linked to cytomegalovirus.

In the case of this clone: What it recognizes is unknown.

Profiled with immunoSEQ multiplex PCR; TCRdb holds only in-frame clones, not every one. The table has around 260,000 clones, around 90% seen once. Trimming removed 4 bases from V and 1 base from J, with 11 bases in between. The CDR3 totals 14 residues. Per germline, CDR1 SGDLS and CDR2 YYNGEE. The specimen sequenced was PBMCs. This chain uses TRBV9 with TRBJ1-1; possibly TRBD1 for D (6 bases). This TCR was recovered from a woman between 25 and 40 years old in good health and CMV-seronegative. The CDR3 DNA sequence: TGTGCCAGCAGCTTTACGGACAGGAACACTGAAGCTTTCTTT. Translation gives CASSFTDRNTEAFF.